This T cell receptor (beta chain) was captured by sequencing in a study of CXCR3-negative and CXCR3-positive naive CD8 T cells. UMI-tagged TRB cDNA libraries were built via 5' RACE. Using the 5' RACE reads, TCRdb records one entry per CDR3 protein without DNA. The sample yields about 110,000 distinct CDR3 sequences, of which the top ten take up 0.35% to 0.4%. Comments on this clonotype: Its cognate antigen is unknown.

Findings and limits, study-wide: Hydrophobicity of TRB CDR3s was greater in CXCR3-positive naive cells than in CXCR3-negative naive cells.

Sequenced material: naive CXCR3+ CD8+ T cells from blood. Subset here: CD45RO-CCR7+CD27+CD95- naive CD8+ T cells expressing CXCR3 (TNR3+). The sequence came from a human donor in good health. Some clones in this sample may be carry-over from other donors' samples.

The CDR3 spells CSVGWGTENYNEQFF. The chain recombines TRBV29-1 with TRBJ2-1; the TCRdb D gene call, TRBD1, has no DNA to confirm it. Germline V gives CDR1 SQVTM, CDR2 ANQGSEA. This CDR3 has 15 amino acids.